The source of this T cell receptor beta chain is a study of human T cells and chemical hapten exposure. The overall study: Patients' scalps got diphenylcyclopropenone weekly throughout the approximately 24-week study. Study conclusions and caveats: Alopecia in all donors means immunity may differ from healthy individuals. The study found expanded TCRs formed significantly more large CDR3 similarity clusters than controls.

Time point of the sample: patch test 3, about 24 weeks after DPC sensitization. Sample treatment: therapeutic diphenylcyclopropenone sensitization with weekly scalp DPC. Alopecia patients deemed DPC-suitable, aged 18 to 70, excluding pregnancy. For this clonotype: Antigen specificity is unknown.

TCRdb re-analysed the RACE reads in MiXCR, keeping a single row per CDR3 protein. The sample records 45,000 to 60,000 distinct CDR3 sequences, approximately 13% being singletons. The receptor was derived from a man younger than 45 with alopecia areata. Some clones in this sample may be carry-over from other donors' samples. This sample comprised whole blood, obtained in connection with sensitization to the hapten diphenylcyclopropenone (DPC).

The DNA of the CDR3 is TGCGCCAGCAGCCAGGGCCCGTCCGGGGAGACCCAGTACTTC. Residues: CASSQGPSGETQYF. J is TRBJ2-5 and V is TRBV4-3; D is unclear. The germline gives CDR1 LGHNA, CDR2 YSLEER. V lost 3 bases and J lost 5, with 13 bases in between. This CDR3 is built from 14 residues.